This T cell receptor (beta chain) emerged from a study of blood T cells in healthy people across ages. Study-level findings and limits: When set beside aged donors, long-lived donors presented more naive CD4+ cells and higher diversity. Unsorted PBMCs ruled out conclusive naive versus antigen-experienced comparison.

Germline V gives CDR1 LGHNA, CDR2 YSLEER. The V and J ends lost 0 bases and 4 bases, in that order; junction bases with no gene match: 10. This CDR3 contains 17 residues. In this sample, this clonotype turned up a few times. The antigen is unknown. The use of a sample-barcoded 5' primer and a J-beta primer mix characterized a second PCR of roughly 6 to 11 cycles. One entry per CDR3 protein results from TCRdb running MiXCR on the 5' RACE reads. In the table there are approximately 1,700,000 distinct CDR3 sequences, about 39% of which are singletons. The origin of this receptor is a human donor in good health. The sequencing input was blood. The gene calls are TRBV4-3 and TRBJ2-5; TRBD1 agrees at 8 bases. CDR3 nucleotides: TGCGCCAGCAGCCAAGAGGTCGGACAGGGCCAGAGAGAGACCCAGTACTTC. This sequence encodes CASSQEVGQGQRETQYF.